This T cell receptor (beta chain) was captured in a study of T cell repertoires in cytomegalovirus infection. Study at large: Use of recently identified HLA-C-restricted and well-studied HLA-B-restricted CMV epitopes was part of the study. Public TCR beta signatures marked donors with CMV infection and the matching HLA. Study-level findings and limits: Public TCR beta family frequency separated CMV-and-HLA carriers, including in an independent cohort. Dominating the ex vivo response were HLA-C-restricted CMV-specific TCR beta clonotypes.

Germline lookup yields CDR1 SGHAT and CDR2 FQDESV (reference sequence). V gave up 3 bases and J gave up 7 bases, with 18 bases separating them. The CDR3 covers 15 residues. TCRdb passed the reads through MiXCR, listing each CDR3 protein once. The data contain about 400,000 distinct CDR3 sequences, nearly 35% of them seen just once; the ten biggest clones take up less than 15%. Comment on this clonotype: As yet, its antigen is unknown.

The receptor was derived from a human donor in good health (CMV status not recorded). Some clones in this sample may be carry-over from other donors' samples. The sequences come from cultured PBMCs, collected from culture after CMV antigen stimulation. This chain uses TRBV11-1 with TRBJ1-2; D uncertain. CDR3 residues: CASSFTATDTRGYTF. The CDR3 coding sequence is TGTGCCAGCAGCTTTACAGCGACTGATACCCGTGGCTACACCTTC.